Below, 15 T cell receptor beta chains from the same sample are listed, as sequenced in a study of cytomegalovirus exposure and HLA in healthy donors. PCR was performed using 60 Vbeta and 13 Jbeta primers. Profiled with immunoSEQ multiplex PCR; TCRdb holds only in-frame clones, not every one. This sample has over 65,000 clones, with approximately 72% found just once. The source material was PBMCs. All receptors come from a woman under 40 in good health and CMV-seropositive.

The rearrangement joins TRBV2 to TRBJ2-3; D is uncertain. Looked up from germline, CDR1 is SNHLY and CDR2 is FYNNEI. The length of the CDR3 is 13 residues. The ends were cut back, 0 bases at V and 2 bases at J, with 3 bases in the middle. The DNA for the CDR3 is TGTGCCAGCAGTGAAGCCTACACAGATACGCAGTATTTT. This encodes CASSEAYTDTQYF.

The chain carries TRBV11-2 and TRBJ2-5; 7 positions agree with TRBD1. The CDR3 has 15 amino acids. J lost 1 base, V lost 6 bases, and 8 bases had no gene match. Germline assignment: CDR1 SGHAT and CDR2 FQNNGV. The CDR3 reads CASRKQGRGQETQYF. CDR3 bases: TGTGCCAGCAGGAAACAGGGGAGAGGCCAAGAGACCCAGTACTTC.

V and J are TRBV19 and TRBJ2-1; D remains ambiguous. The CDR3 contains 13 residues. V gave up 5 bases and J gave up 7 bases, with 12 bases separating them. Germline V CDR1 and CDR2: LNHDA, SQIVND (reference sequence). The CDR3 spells CASSPYPWNEQFF. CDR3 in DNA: TGTGCCAGTAGTCCCTACCCGTGGAATGAGCAGTTCTTC.

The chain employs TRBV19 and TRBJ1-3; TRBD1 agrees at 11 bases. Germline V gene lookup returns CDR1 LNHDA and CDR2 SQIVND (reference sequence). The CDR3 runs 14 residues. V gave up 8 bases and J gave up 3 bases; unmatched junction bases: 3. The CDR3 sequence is CASSDRGLGNTIYF. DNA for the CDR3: TGTGCCAGTTCGGACAGGGGGCTTGGAAACACCATATATTTT.

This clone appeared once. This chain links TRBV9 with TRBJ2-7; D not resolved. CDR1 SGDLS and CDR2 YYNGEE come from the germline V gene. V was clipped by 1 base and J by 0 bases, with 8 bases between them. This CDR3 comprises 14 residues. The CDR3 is CASSVSVSSYEQYF. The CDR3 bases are TGTGCCAGCAGCGTAAGCGTAAGCTCCTACGAGCAGTACTTC.

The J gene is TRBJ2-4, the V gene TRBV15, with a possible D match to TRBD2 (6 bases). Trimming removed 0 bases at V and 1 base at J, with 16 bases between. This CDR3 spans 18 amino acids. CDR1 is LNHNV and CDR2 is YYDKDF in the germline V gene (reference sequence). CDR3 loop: CATSRDRAGSPAKNIQYF. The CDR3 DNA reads TGTGCCACCAGCAGAGATCGAGCGGGCAGCCCCGCCAAAAACATTCAGTACTTC. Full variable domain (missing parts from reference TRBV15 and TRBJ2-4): DAMVIQNPRYQVTQFGKPVTLSCSQTLNHNVMYWYQQKSSQAPKLLFHYYDKDFNNEADTPDNFQSRRPNTSFCFLDIRSPGLGDTAMYLCATSRDRAGSPAKNIQYFGAGTRLSVL.

The CDR3 spells CASSDVAGGELPQHF. DNA of the CDR3: TGTGCCAGCAGTGATGTGGCAGGGGGCGAATTGCCCCAGCATTTT. The J gene is TRBJ1-5, the V gene TRBV6-4; TRBD1 matches 8 bases. After removal of 3 bases from V and 9 bases from J, the junction contained 10 bases not matched to a gene. This CDR3 comprises 15 residues. From germline, CDR1 is MRHNA and CDR2 SNTAGT.

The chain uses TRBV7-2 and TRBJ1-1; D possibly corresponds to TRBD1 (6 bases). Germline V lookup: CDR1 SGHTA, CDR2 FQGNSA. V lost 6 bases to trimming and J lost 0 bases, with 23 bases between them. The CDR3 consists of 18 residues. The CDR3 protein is CASRRYMTGRPMNTEAFF. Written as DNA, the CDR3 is TGTGCCAGCAGACGGTATATGACAGGTCGCCCCATGAACACTGAAGCTTTCTTT.

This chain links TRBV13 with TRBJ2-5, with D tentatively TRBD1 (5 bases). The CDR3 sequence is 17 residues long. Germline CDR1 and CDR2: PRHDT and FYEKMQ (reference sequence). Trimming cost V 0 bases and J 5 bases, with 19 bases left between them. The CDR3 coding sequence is TGTGCCAGCAGCTTAGGCCTGGCAGGGTCGAGACAGGAGACCCAGTACTTC. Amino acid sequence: CASSLGLAGSRQETQYF. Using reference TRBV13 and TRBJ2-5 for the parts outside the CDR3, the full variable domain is AAGVIQSPRHLIKEKRETATLKCYPIPRHDTVYWYQQGPGQDPQFLISFYEKMQSDKGSIPDRFSAQQFSDYHSELNMSSLELGDSALYFCASSLGLAGSRQETQYFGPGTRLLVL.

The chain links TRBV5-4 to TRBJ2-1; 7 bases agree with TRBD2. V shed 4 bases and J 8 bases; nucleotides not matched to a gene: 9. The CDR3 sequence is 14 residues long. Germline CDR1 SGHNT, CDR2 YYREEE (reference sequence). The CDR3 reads CASSPGLVLDEQFF. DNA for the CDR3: TGTGCCAGCAGCCCCGGACTAGTTTTGGATGAGCAGTTCTTC.

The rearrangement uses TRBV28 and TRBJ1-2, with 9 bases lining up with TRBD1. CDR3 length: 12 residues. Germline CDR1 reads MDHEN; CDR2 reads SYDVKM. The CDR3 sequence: CALGQGFGGYTF. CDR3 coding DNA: TGTGCTCTGGGACAGGGTTTTGGTGGCTACACCTTC.

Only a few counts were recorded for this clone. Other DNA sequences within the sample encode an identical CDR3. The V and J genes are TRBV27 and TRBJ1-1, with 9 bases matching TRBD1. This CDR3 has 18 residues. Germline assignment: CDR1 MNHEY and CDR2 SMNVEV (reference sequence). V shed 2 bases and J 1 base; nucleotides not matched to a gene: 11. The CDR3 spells CASSLGDRVTSRNTEAFF. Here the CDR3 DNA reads TGTGCCAGCAGTTTAGGGGACAGGGTAACCTCGCGGAACACTGAAGCTTTCTTT.

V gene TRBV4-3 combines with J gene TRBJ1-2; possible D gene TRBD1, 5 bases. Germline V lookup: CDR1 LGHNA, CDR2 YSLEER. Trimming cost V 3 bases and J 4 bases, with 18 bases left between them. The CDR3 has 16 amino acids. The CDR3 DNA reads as TGCGCCAGCAGCCAGGTTTCAGGGCTGATTGGCTATGGCTACACCTTC. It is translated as CASSQVSGLIGYGYTF.

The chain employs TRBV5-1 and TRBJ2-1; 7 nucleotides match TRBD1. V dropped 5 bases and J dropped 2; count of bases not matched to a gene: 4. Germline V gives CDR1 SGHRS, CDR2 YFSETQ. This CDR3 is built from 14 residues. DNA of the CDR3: TGCGCCAGCAGGCAGGGGGAGACCTACAATGAGCAGTTCTTC. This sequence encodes CASRQGETYNEQFF. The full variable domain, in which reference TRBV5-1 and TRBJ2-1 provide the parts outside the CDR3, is KAGVTQTPRYLIKTRGQQVTLSCSPISGHRSVSWYQQTPGQGLQFLFEYFSETQRNKGNFPGRFSGRQFSNSRSEMNVSTLELGDSALYLCASRQGETYNEQFFGPGTRLTVL.

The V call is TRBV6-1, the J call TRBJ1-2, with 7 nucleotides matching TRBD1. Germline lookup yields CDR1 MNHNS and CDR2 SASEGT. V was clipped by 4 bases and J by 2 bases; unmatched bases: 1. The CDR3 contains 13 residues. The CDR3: CASSGQGNYGYTF. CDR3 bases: TGTGCCAGCAGTGGACAGGGAAACTATGGCTACACCTTC.